The T cell receptor (beta chain) under discussion was sequenced for a study of T-cell reconstitution after alpha-beta-depleted transplantation in children. This clonotype has ten or more counts. The germline CDR1 and CDR2 sequences are KGHSH and LQKENI. Trimming removed 1 base from V and 7 bases from J, with 17 bases in between. CDR3 length: 15 amino acids. A TCRbeta library incorporating unique molecular identifiers was prepared. Each CDR3 protein gets one entry after TCRdb re-called the PCR reads with MiXCR. The sample includes about 200,000 distinct CDR3 sequences, roughly 6% of them seen just once.

The sample was PBMCs, taken before TCRalphabeta/CD19-depleted stem cell transplant. This clonotype originated in a girl less than two years old with combined immunodeficiency, due to receive a stem cell transplant. This chain links TRBV18 with TRBJ2-7, with D uncertain. CDR3 amino acids: CASSPLGFPLGEQYF. CDR3 DNA: TGTGCCAGCTCACCACTGGGGTTTCCCCTTGGGGAGCAGTACTTC.